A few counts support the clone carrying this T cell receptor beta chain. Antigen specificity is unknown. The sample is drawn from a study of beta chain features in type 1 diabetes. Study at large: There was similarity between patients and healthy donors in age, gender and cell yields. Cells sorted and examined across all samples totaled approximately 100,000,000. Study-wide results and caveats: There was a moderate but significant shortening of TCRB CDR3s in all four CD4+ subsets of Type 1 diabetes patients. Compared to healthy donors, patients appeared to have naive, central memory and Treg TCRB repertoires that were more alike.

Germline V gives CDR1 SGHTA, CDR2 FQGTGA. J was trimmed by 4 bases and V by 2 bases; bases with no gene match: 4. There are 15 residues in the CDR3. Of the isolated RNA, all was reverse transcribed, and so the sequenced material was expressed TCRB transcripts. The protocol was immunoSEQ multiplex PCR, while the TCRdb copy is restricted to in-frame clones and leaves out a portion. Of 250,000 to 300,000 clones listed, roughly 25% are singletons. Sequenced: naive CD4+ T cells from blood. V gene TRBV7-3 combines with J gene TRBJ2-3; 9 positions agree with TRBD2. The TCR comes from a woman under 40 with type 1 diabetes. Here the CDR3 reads CASSLAGGTADTQYF. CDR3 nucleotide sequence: TGTGCCAGCAGCTTAGCGGGAGGGACGGCAGATACGCAGTATTTT.